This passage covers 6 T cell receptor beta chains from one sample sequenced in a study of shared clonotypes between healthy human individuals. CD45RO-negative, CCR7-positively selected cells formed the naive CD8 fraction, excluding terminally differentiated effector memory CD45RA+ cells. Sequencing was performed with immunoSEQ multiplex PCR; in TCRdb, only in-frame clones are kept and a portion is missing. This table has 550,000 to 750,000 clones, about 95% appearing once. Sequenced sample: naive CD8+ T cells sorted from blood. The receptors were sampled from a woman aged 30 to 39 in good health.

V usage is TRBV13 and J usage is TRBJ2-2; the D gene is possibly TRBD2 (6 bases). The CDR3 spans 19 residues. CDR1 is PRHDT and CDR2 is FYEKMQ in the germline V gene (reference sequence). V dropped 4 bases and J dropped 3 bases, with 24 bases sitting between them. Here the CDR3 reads CASSSLSGYEGWDTGELFF. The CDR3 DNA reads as TGTGCCAGCAGCTCCCTTAGCGGATATGAAGGTTGGGACACCGGGGAGCTGTTTTTT. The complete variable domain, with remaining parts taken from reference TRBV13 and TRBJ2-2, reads AAGVIQSPRHLIKEKRETATLKCYPIPRHDTVYWYQQGPGQDPQFLISFYEKMQSDKGSIPDRFSAQQFSDYHSELNMSSLELGDSALYFCASSSLSGYEGWDTGELFFGEGSRLTVL.

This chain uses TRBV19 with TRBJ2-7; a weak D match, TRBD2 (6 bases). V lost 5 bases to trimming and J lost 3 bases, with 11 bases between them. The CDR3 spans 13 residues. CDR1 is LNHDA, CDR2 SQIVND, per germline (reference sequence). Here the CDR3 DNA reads TGTGCCAGTAGTGCGGGGAGGAGCTACGAGCAGTACTTC. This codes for CASSAGRSYEQYF.

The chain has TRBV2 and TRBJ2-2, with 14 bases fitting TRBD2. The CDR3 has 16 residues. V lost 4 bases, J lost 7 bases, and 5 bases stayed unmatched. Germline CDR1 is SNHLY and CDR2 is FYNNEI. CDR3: CASSAGLAGAGGELFF. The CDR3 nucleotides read TGTGCCAGCAGTGCGGGACTAGCGGGAGCTGGCGGGGAGCTGTTTTTT. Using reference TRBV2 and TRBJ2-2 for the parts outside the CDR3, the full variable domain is EPEVTQTPSHQVTQMGQEVILRCVPISNHLYFYWYRQILGQKVEFLVSFYNNEISEKSEIFDDQFSVERPDGSNFTLKIRSTKLEDSAMYFCASSAGLAGAGGELFFGEGSRLTVL.

CDR3 sequence reads: CASSLSFGGTQYF. The CDR3, as DNA: TGTGCCAGCAGTTTATCGTTCGGGGGTACGCAGTATTTT. The chain couples TRBV27 to TRBJ2-3; D is possibly TRBD2 (6 bases). The germline V gene encodes CDR1 MNHEY and CDR2 SMNVEV (reference sequence). Trimming stripped 0 bases from V and 8 bases from J, with 9 bases between. This CDR3 has 13 amino acids.

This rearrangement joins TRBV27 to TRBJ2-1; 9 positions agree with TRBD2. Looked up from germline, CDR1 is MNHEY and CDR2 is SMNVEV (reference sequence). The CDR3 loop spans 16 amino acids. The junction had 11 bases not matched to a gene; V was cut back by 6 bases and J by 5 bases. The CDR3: CASSLTRLAVNNEQFF. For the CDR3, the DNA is TGTGCCAGCAGCCTCACTCGACTAGCGGTGAACAATGAGCAGTTCTTC.

In DNA form, the CDR3 reads TGTGCCAGCAGCTTTGGGACCACCTACAATGAGCAGTTCTTC. Its protein product is CASSFGTTYNEQFF. The chain employs TRBV7-9 and TRBJ2-1; either TRBD1 or TRBD2 may fit D (5 bases each). Germline-derived CDR1 and CDR2 are SEHNR and FQNEAQ (reference sequence). There are 14 residues in the CDR3. Trimming took 3 bases from V and 2 from J, leaving 8 bases between them.